This TCR beta chain was captured by sequencing in a study of shared clonotypes between healthy human individuals. Study-wide results and caveats: Since donors were few, the genetic and exposure-history diversity represented was limited.

On this clone: Its antigen remains unidentified.

Each unsorted PBMC replicate got 300 ng genomic DNA, approximately 29,000 genomes. This table comes from immunoSEQ multiplex PCR, and its TCRdb copy is limited to in-frame clones, with some not included. Of about 480,000 clones detected, more than 65% appear once; the ten largest clones hold around 13%. V was shortened by 2 bases and J by 3 bases, with 11 bases between the two germline ends. The CDR3 spans 15 residues. Germline assignment: CDR1 KGHSH and CDR2 LQKENI. This TCR was recovered from a woman aged 40-49 years in good health. Some clones in this sample may be carry-over from other donors' samples. Specimen: PBMCs. V gene TRBV18 combines with J gene TRBJ1-3; D unclear. This chain's CDR3 is CASSPGGSLGNTIYF. The CDR3, as DNA: TGTGCCAGCTCACCAGGAGGGTCCCTTGGAAACACCATATATTTT.